These T cell receptor beta chains were read from a single sample in a study of cytotoxic CD8 clonotypes in ibrutinib-treated CLL. TCRdb keeps only in-frame clones here, not all; method: immunoSEQ multiplex PCR. The table records roughly 200,000 clones, roughly 77% of them present only once. Sequencing was performed on PBMCs, taken after 12 months of ibrutinib treatment. The receptors originated from a human donor with chronic lymphocytic leukemia. CDR3s include the opening cysteine and the closing phenylalanine or tryptophan. A D gene is named only where the DNA matches it firmly. Not every row has a clone size; where given, it reads once, few, many or a size class.

d_gene: NA; j_gene: TRBJ2-7; v_gene: TRBV9; abundance: NA; CDR3nt: TGTGCCAGCAGCGGAGTAGATAGCTCCTACGAGCAGTACTTC; CDR3aa: CASSGVDSSYEQYF
d_gene: NA; j_gene: TRBJ2-3; v_gene: TRBV28; abundance: once; CDR3nt: TGTGCCAGCAGTTCAAACAGCCTCCGGAGCACAGATACGCAGTATTTT; CDR3aa: CASSSNSLRSTDTQYF
d_gene: TRBD1; j_gene: TRBJ1-2; v_gene: TRBV9; abundance: few; CDR3nt: TGTGCCAGCAGCATAACCGGGACAGGGGCCCCTTCCTCGGGCTTC; CDR3aa: CASSITGTGAPSSGF
d_gene: NA; j_gene: TRBJ2-1; v_gene: TRBV2; abundance: NA; CDR3nt: TGTGCCAGCAGTGGGGAGAAGGGGAATGAGCAGTTCTTC; CDR3aa: CASSGEKGNEQFF
d_gene: NA; j_gene: TRBJ1-5; v_gene: TRBV11-2; abundance: NA; CDR3nt: TGTGCCAGCAGCTTCCGGGGTAGCCAGCCCCAGCATTTT; CDR3aa: CASSFRGSQPQHF
d_gene: NA; j_gene: TRBJ2-1; v_gene: TRBV19; abundance: once; CDR3nt: TGTGCCAGTAGTATTGGTAAGGGGGTGACGTACAATGAGCAGTTCTTC; CDR3aa: CASSIGKGVTYNEQFF
d_gene: NA; j_gene: TRBJ2-2; v_gene: TRBV28; abundance: NA; CDR3nt: TGTGCCAGCAGTTTTCAAGGTTTGACCGGGGAGCTGTTTTTT; CDR3aa: CASSFQGLTGELFF
d_gene: TRBD1; j_gene: TRBJ2-1; v_gene: TRBV6-1; abundance: NA; CDR3nt: TGTGCCACCTCCCGGGACAGGTCAAACAATGAGCAGTTCTTC; CDR3aa: CATSRDRSNNEQFF
d_gene: NA; j_gene: TRBJ2-3; v_gene: TRBV30; abundance: NA; CDR3nt: TGTGCCTGGAGTAGCAGGAGGGGTGCAGGCACAGATACGCAGTATTTT; CDR3aa: CAWSSRRGAGTDTQYF
d_gene: NA; j_gene: TRBJ2-7; v_gene: TRBV9; abundance: NA; CDR3nt: TGTGCCAGCAGCGTAGCACCCAGGGACGAGCAGTACTTC; CDR3aa: CASSVAPRDEQYF
d_gene: TRBD2; j_gene: TRBJ2-7; v_gene: TRBV7-2; abundance: once; CDR3nt: TGTGCCAGCAGCTTTGGGGGAGGGCTAGGGCCCATCTACGAGCAGTACTTC; CDR3aa: CASSFGGGLGPIYEQYF
d_gene: NA; j_gene: TRBJ2-1; v_gene: TRBV7-2; abundance: NA; CDR3nt: TGTGCCAGCAGCGACCGGTCGGGGTTCAACTACAATGAGCAGTTCTTC; CDR3aa: CASSDRSGFNYNEQFF